This is a list of T cell receptor beta chains from one sample in a study of cytomegalovirus exposure and HLA in healthy donors. Data came from immunoSEQ multiplex PCR; TCRdb stores just in-frame clones and leaves some out. The table has about 220,000 clones, around four fifths seen once. Sequenced sample: PBMCs. These receptors all stem from a boy aged 2-9 years in good health and CMV-seronegative. CDR3s include the opening cysteine and the closing phenylalanine or tryptophan. The order of the fields is V gene, J gene, D gene, clone size, CDR3 protein, CDR3 DNA. A D gene is named only where the DNA matches it firmly. Where a row states a size, it is once, few, many or the class of an expanded clone; other rows omit it.

V gene: TRBV27
J gene: TRBJ2-7
D gene: TRBD2
clone size: once
CDR3 protein: CASSLTSGGTYEQYF
CDR3 DNA: TGTGCCAGCAGTTTGACTAGCGGGGGAACCTACGAGCAGTACTTC

V gene: TRBV5-6
J gene: TRBJ2-1
D gene: TRBD2
clone size: NA
CDR3 protein: CASSRDGTSFYNEQFF
CDR3 DNA: TGTGCCAGCAGCAGAGATGGGACTAGCTTTTACAATGAGCAGTTCTTC

V gene: TRBV7-2
J gene: TRBJ1-2
D gene: NA
clone size: NA
CDR3 protein: CASSLYKGDYGYTF
CDR3 DNA: TGTGCCAGCAGCTTATATAAGGGGGACTATGGCTACACCTTC

V gene: TRBV2
J gene: TRBJ1-5
D gene: TRBD1
clone size: NA
CDR3 protein: CASGTGSNQPQHF
CDR3 DNA: TGTGCCAGCGGGACAGGGAGCAATCAGCCCCAGCATTTT

V gene: TRBV19
J gene: TRBJ2-1
D gene: TRBD1
clone size: NA
CDR3 protein: CASRQGREQFF
CDR3 DNA: TGTGCCAGTAGACAGGGGCGTGAGCAGTTCTTC

V gene: TRBV18
J gene: TRBJ1-2
D gene: NA
clone size: NA
CDR3 protein: CASSPGGLNGYTF
CDR3 DNA: TGTGCCAGCTCACCAGGGGGCTTAAATGGCTACACCTTC

V gene: TRBV6-5
J gene: TRBJ2-3
D gene: NA
clone size: NA
CDR3 protein: CASSYSTGVPDTQYF
CDR3 DNA: TGTGCCAGCAGTTACTCGACAGGTGTGCCAGATACGCAGTATTTT

V gene: TRBV6-5
J gene: TRBJ1-1
D gene: NA
clone size: NA
CDR3 protein: CASSYGPMNTEAFF
CDR3 DNA: TGTGCCAGCAGTTACGGGCCAATGAACACTGAAGCTTTCTTT

V gene: TRBV4-1
J gene: TRBJ2-1
D gene: NA
clone size: NA
CDR3 protein: CASSHSQDSFFWYEQFF
CDR3 DNA: TGCGCCAGCAGCCACTCGCAGGACAGTTTCTTCTGGTATGAGCAGTTCTTC

V gene: TRBV6-6
J gene: TRBJ2-1
D gene: TRBD1
clone size: NA
CDR3 protein: CVATLQGLSYNEQFF
CDR3 DNA: TGTGTCGCGACTTTACAGGGGCTTTCCTACAATGAGCAGTTCTTC

V gene: TRBV29-1
J gene: TRBJ1-1
D gene: NA
clone size: NA
CDR3 protein: CSVYEAGMNTEAFF
CDR3 DNA: TGCAGCGTTTATGAGGCGGGGATGAACACTGAAGCTTTCTTT

V gene: TRBV4-1
J gene: TRBJ2-7
D gene: TRBD1
clone size: NA
CDR3 protein: CASSRRDRGYEQYF
CDR3 DNA: TGCGCCAGCAGCCGCCGGGACAGGGGTTACGAGCAGTACTTC

V gene: TRBV18
J gene: TRBJ1-2
D gene: NA
clone size: NA
CDR3 protein: CASSPPGNYGYTF
CDR3 DNA: TGTGCCAGCTCACCGCCAGGGAACTATGGCTACACCTTC

V gene: TRBV7-9
J gene: TRBJ1-1
D gene: NA
clone size: few
CDR3 protein: CASSFSREKAFF
CDR3 DNA: TGTGCCAGCAGCTTTTCGCGAGAAAAAGCTTTCTTT

V gene: TRBV4-1
J gene: TRBJ2-4
D gene: TRBD2
clone size: NA
CDR3 protein: CASSQGLAGGLAKNIQYF
CDR3 DNA: TGCGCCAGCAGCCAAGGACTAGCGGGAGGGCTAGCCAAAAACATTCAGTACTTC

V gene: TRBV19
J gene: TRBJ2-6
D gene: TRBD1
clone size: NA
CDR3 protein: CASSIGQGSSGANVLTF
CDR3 DNA: TGTGCCAGTAGTATCGGACAGGGGAGCTCTGGGGCCAACGTCCTGACTTTC

V gene: TRBV19
J gene: TRBJ2-2
D gene: TRBD2
clone size: once
CDR3 protein: CASSMMTSGSGELFF
CDR3 DNA: TGTGCCAGTAGTATGATGACTAGCGGGAGTGGGGAGCTGTTTTTT

V gene: TRBV12-5
J gene: TRBJ1-1
D gene: NA
clone size: NA
CDR3 protein: CASGTPRGENTEAFF
CDR3 DNA: TGTGCTAGTGGTACCCCCCGCGGGGAGAACACTGAAGCTTTCTTT

V gene: TRBV4-2
J gene: TRBJ2-7
D gene: NA
clone size: NA
CDR3 protein: CASSQDPDFSYEQYF
CDR3 DNA: TGTGCCAGCAGCCAAGATCCAGACTTCTCCTACGAGCAGTACTTC

V gene: TRBV30
J gene: TRBJ1-4
D gene: NA
clone size: NA
CDR3 protein: CAWARTGNEKLFF
CDR3 DNA: TGTGCCTGGGCCCGGACGGGGAATGAAAAACTGTTTTTT

V gene: TRBV9
J gene: TRBJ1-4
D gene: NA
clone size: NA
CDR3 protein: CASSDPRREEKLFF
CDR3 DNA: TGTGCCAGCAGCGACCCTCGGCGGGAGGAAAAACTGTTTTTT

V gene: TRBV7-2
J gene: TRBJ2-7
D gene: TRBD2
clone size: NA
CDR3 protein: CASSLGSGSHEQYF
CDR3 DNA: TGTGCCAGCAGCTTAGGTAGCGGGAGCCACGAGCAGTACTTC

V gene: TRBV2
J gene: TRBJ2-1
D gene: NA
clone size: NA
CDR3 protein: CASSTGRDNEQFF
CDR3 DNA: TGTGCCAGCAGCACAGGGCGGGACAATGAGCAGTTCTTC

V gene: TRBV30
J gene: TRBJ2-5
D gene: NA
clone size: once
CDR3 protein: CAWRGASGFGAQYF
CDR3 DNA: TGTGCCTGGAGGGGGGCTAGCGGCTTCGGGGCCCAGTACTTC

V gene: TRBV5-6
J gene: TRBJ1-2
D gene: NA
clone size: once
CDR3 protein: CASSLESTGDYGYTF
CDR3 DNA: TGTGCCAGCAGCTTGGAAAGTACGGGGGACTATGGCTACACCTTC

V gene: TRBV9
J gene: TRBJ2-3
D gene: TRBD2
clone size: NA
CDR3 protein: CATSAGLARTDTQYF
CDR3 DNA: TGTGCCACCTCGGCCGGACTAGCGCGCACAGATACGCAGTATTTT

V gene: TRBV4-2
J gene: TRBJ1-5
D gene: NA
clone size: NA
CDR3 protein: CASSQEQINQPRHF
CDR3 DNA: TGTGCCAGCAGCCAGGAACAGATCAATCAGCCCCGGCATTTT

V gene: TRBV7-9
J gene: TRBJ2-1
D gene: TRBD2
clone size: NA
CDR3 protein: CASWNSGGSSYNEQFF
CDR3 DNA: TGTGCCAGCTGGAATTCGGGCGGGAGCTCCTACAATGAGCAGTTCTTC

V gene: TRBV15
J gene: TRBJ1-2
D gene: NA
clone size: NA
CDR3 protein: CATSPRGGDYGYTF
CDR3 DNA: TGTGCCACCAGCCCCCGGGGTGGGGACTATGGCTACACCTTC

V gene: TRBV30
J gene: TRBJ2-7
D gene: NA
clone size: NA
CDR3 protein: CAWSVAHEQYF
CDR3 DNA: TGTGCCTGGAGTGTAGCGCACGAGCAGTACTTC

V gene: TRBV5-4
J gene: TRBJ2-1
D gene: TRBD2
clone size: NA
CDR3 protein: CASGGGGASNEQFF
CDR3 DNA: TGTGCCAGCGGAGGCGGGGGGGCCAGTAATGAGCAGTTCTTC

V gene: TRBV6-1
J gene: TRBJ2-1
D gene: TRBD1
clone size: once
CDR3 protein: CASSDWDRGDEQFF
CDR3 DNA: TGTGCCAGCAGTGACTGGGACAGGGGAGATGAGCAGTTCTTC

V gene: TRBV11-2
J gene: TRBJ2-7
D gene: TRBD1
clone size: NA
CDR3 protein: CASSLGQGGAYEQYF
CDR3 DNA: TGTGCCAGCAGCCTAGGACAGGGGGGGGCCTACGAGCAGTACTTC

V gene: TRBV30
J gene: TRBJ2-7
D gene: NA
clone size: NA
CDR3 protein: CAWGTGVEQYF
CDR3 DNA: TGTGCCTGGGGGACGGGGGTCGAGCAGTACTTC

V gene: TRBV29-1
J gene: TRBJ2-1
D gene: NA
clone size: once
CDR3 protein: CSAGGRDNEQFF
CDR3 DNA: TGCAGCGCCGGAGGAAGGGACAATGAGCAGTTCTTC

V gene: TRBV27
J gene: TRBJ1-1
D gene: NA
clone size: NA
CDR3 protein: CASRAENTEAFF
CDR3 DNA: TGTGCCAGCAGGGCAGAGAACACTGAAGCTTTCTTT

V gene: TRBV7-3
J gene: TRBJ2-2
D gene: NA
clone size: NA
CDR3 protein: CASSRLGPGGELFF
CDR3 DNA: TGTGCCAGCAGCCGCTTGGGGCCCGGCGGGGAGCTGTTTTTT

V gene: TRBV27
J gene: TRBJ1-2
D gene: NA
clone size: few
CDR3 protein: CASSFGRRYGYTF
CDR3 DNA: TGTGCCAGCAGTTTTGGGAGACGCTATGGCTACACCTTC

V gene: TRBV7-7
J gene: TRBJ2-3
D gene: NA
clone size: NA
CDR3 protein: CASSSDTTDTQYF
CDR3 DNA: TGTGCTAGCAGCTCGGACACGACAGATACGCAGTATTTT

V gene: TRBV15
J gene: TRBJ2-3
D gene: TRBD1
clone size: NA
CDR3 protein: CATSPTRTGVRTDTQYF
CDR3 DNA: TGTGCCACCAGCCCAACCCGGACAGGGGTGAGAACAGATACGCAGTATTTT

V gene: TRBV6-5
J gene: TRBJ2-3
D gene: TRBD2
clone size: NA
CDR3 protein: CASRRGGKSGDTQYF
CDR3 DNA: TGTGCCAGCAGGCGCGGGGGGAAGTCAGGAGATACGCAGTATTTT

V gene: TRBV7-8
J gene: TRBJ1-5
D gene: NA
clone size: NA
CDR3 protein: CASSLDSQGIGPQHF
CDR3 DNA: TGTGCCAGCAGCTTAGACAGTCAGGGGATCGGGCCCCAGCATTTT